The subject of this entry is one TCR beta chain. This entry is derived from a study of response to subunit inactivated influenza vaccine. TCRdb reprocessed the RT-PCR reads via MiXCR and lists one record per CDR3 protein. The sample lists hundreds of thousands of distinct CDR3 sequences, 15% to 19% seen once, with around a tenth in the top ten. The sequences come from PBMCs from blood, collected less than 13 days after vaccination. This sequence was found in a man aged 50 or older who received an inactivated influenza vaccine.

The CDR3 protein is CASSLDSRESEQFF. The DNA for the CDR3 is TGTGCCAGCAGCTTAGACTCGAGGGAGAGTGAGCAGTTCTTC. V gene TRBV7-2 combines with J gene TRBJ2-1, with D possibly TRBD2 on 5 matching bases. Trimming removed 1 base from V and 9 bases from J, with 13 bases in between. Germline V gives CDR1 SGHTA, CDR2 FQGNSA. The CDR3 has 14 amino acids.